Included here is one TCR beta chain sequence, with context. This sample stems from a study of cytomegalovirus exposure and HLA in healthy donors. The PCR had 60 Vbeta and 13 Jbeta primers. The data were produced by immunoSEQ multiplex PCR, yet TCRdb's version contains in-frame clones alone and is incomplete. Of approximately 120,000 clones listed, over 70% are singletons. CDR3 length: 15 amino acids. The germline V gene encodes CDR1 KGHSH and CDR2 LQKENI. The V and J ends lost 4 bases and 9 bases respectively, with 19 bases between them. The source of this sequence is a man between 18 and 35 years old in good health and CMV-seropositive. Sequencing used PBMCs. The gene calls are TRBV18 and TRBJ2-1; tentative D call: TRBD2 (6 bases). DNA for the CDR3: TGTGCCAGCTCACAGGGACTCAACCAAGACAGTGAGCAGTTCTTC. Translated: CASSQGLNQDSEQFF. The full variable domain, in which reference TRBV18 and TRBJ2-1 provide the parts outside the CDR3, is NAGVMQNPRHLVRRRGQEARLRCSPMKGHSHVYWYRQLPEEGLKFMVYLQKENIIDESGMPKERFSAEFPKEGPSILRIQQVVRGDSAAYFCASSQGLNQDSEQFFGPGTRLTVL.